This entry lists 8 T cell receptor beta chains sequenced from one sample in a study of T-cell reconstitution after alpha-beta-depleted transplantation in children. A TCRbeta library incorporating unique molecular identifiers was prepared. Using its own MiXCR run on the PCR reads, TCRdb lists one record per CDR3 protein. The top ten hold approximately 25% of the sample, which has around 450,000 distinct CDR3 sequences, about 40% seen once. Sequenced here: PBMCs, sampled before TCRalphabeta/CD19-depleted stem cell transplant. Receptor source: a girl aged 2 to 9 with aplastic anemia, due to receive a stem cell transplant.

The chain combines TRBV10-3 with TRBJ2-5; TRBD1 aligns across 8 bases. The junction had 14 bases not matched to a gene; V was cut back by 6 bases and J by 5 bases. The CDR3 runs to 16 residues. CDR1 and CDR2 from the germline V gene are ENHRY and SYGVKD. The CDR3 sequence: CAIRGSKDRAEETQYF. The CDR3 DNA follows: TGTGCCATCAGAGGCTCCAAGGACAGGGCGGAGGAGACCCAGTACTTC.

The chain couples TRBV20-1 to TRBJ2-1, with D possibly TRBD2 on 7 matching bases. This CDR3 spans 15 amino acids. Germline V lookup: CDR1 DFQATT, CDR2 SNEGSKA (reference sequence). V was pared by 5 bases and J by 6 bases, with 20 bases between. The CDR3 is CSAFLGRGGVNEQFF. The CDR3, as DNA: TGCAGTGCTTTCCTGGGTCGAGGGGGGGTCAATGAGCAGTTCTTC.

The chain couples TRBV29-1 to TRBJ2-1; D tentatively fits TRBD1 or TRBD2 (5 bases each). V was pared by 6 bases and J by 6 bases, with 9 bases between. The CDR3 sequence is 11 residues long. In germline, CDR1 is SQVTM, CDR2 ANQGSEA. As DNA, the CDR3 is TGCAGCGTCTCGGGGCCCAATGAGCAGTTCTTC. Translation: CSVSGPNEQFF.

The rearrangement links TRBV6-2 or TRBV6-3 to TRBJ2-5; 8 nucleotides match TRBD2. CDR1 and CDR2 (germline): MNHEY, SVGEGT. Germline trimming cut 7 bases from V and 2 bases from J; bases unmatched to any gene: 15. CDR3 length: 17 amino acids. The CDR3 region has the DNA TGTGCCAGCACATTACGCCCTTCCGGGAGGGATCAAGAGACCCAGTACTTC. It yields the protein CASTLRPSGRDQETQYF.

The chain carries TRBV18 and TRBJ2-7; maybe TRBD1 (6 bases). Germline V gives CDR1 KGHSH, CDR2 LQKENI. The CDR3 sequence is 15 residues long. The V gene lost 5 bases and the J gene lost 1 base, with 15 bases spanning the gap. The chain's CDR3 is CASSKGDGVSYEQYF. The CDR3 nucleotides are TGTGCCAGCTCAAAGGGGGACGGAGTTTCCTACGAGCAGTACTTC.

This clonotype has at least ten counts. This sequence joins TRBV20-1 and TRBJ2-3; D might be TRBD1 (8 bases). The V end lost 2 bases, the J end lost 6 bases, and 18 bases lay between the germline ends. The CDR3 runs 15 residues. The germline V gene encodes CDR1 DFQATT and CDR2 SNEGSKA (reference sequence). The CDR3 nucleotides read TGCAGTGCTAGACCCCTAGGGGGGGACAGGGATACGCAGTATTTT. It yields the protein CSARPLGGDRDTQYF.

This clonotype has a count of ten or more. V usage is TRBV20-1 and J usage is TRBJ2-5; D gene uncertain. The CDR3 extends over 14 amino acids. V dropped 6 bases and J dropped 4 bases, with 18 bases sitting between them. Germline V gives CDR1 DFQATT, CDR2 SNEGSKA (reference sequence). The CDR3 coding sequence is TGCAGTGCGGAGATTACTCGGTGGCGAGAGACCCAGTACTTC. Its protein product is CSAEITRWRETQYF.

In this sample, this clonotype turned up a few times. The chain employs TRBV12-3 or TRBV12-4 and TRBJ2-3; possible D gene TRBD1, 6 bases. The CDR3 has 13 amino acids. Trimming removed 5 bases from V and 5 bases from J, with 11 bases in between. CDR3 nucleotides: TGTGCCAGCAGTGACAGGACGGGAGATACGCAGTATTTT. Translation gives CASSDRTGDTQYF.